These 2 T cell receptor beta chains originate from one sample sequenced in a study of cytomegalovirus exposure and HLA in healthy donors. PCR amplification relied on 60 Vbeta primers (plus 13 Jbeta primers). Libraries were prepared by immunoSEQ multiplex PCR; TCRdb keeps only in-frame clonotypes and omits some of them. Here the sample spans tens of thousands of clones, 70% to 75% being singletons. The sequenced sample consisted of PBMCs. Every receptor here comes from a man in his 60s in good health and CMV-seronegative.

The rearrangement uses TRBV5-6 and TRBJ2-7; TRBD2 is a possible D gene (7 bases). The germline V gene encodes CDR1 SGHDT and CDR2 YYEEEE. Between the trimmed V and J ends, which lost 4 bases and 6 bases, there was a span of 20 bases. The CDR3 is 15 amino acids. CDR3 region: CASSPGLTGSGEQYF. The DNA for the CDR3 is TGTGCCAGCAGCCCGGGACTAACAGGGAGTGGCGAGCAGTACTTC.

On this clone itself: At the DNA level, this CDR3 is encoded by other sequences in the same sample as well. This rearrangement joins TRBV5-1 to TRBJ2-2; 7 bases are a match to TRBD2. Germline V lookup: CDR1 SGHRS, CDR2 YFSETQ. This CDR3 contains 15 residues. V gave up 1 base and J gave up 3 bases; unmatched junction bases: 3. The CDR3 nucleotides read TGCGCCAGCAGCTTGTTTGGGGGGGACACCGGGGAGCTGTTTTTT. This encodes CASSLFGGDTGELFF. The full variable domain, in which reference TRBV5-1 and TRBJ2-2 provide the parts outside the CDR3, is KAGVTQTPRYLIKTRGQQVTLSCSPISGHRSVSWYQQTPGQGLQFLFEYFSETQRNKGNFPGRFSGRQFSNSRSEMNVSTLELGDSALYLCASSLFGGDTGELFFGEGSRLTVL.